The clone carrying this TCR beta chain occurred many times. Amplified TCR beta CDR3 regions came from RNA transcripts. The HTBI primer set drove a first-round RT-PCR of the TCR CDR3. Each CDR3 protein gets one entry after TCRdb re-called the multiplex PCR reads with MiXCR. The sample has under 350,000 distinct CDR3 sequences; 18% are singletons. This entry comes from a study of T cells in Graves' hyperthyroidism and ophthalmopathy. Germline CDR1 MDHEN, CDR2 SYDVKM. The CDR3 spans 14 residues. Trimming removed 3 bases from V and 4 bases from J, with 10 bases in between. This chain uses TRBV28 with TRBJ1-5; D is ambiguous. The TCR sequence derives from a woman between 45 and 65 years old with Graves' hyperthyroidism. Sequenced sample: blood. CDR3 sequence (DNA): TGTGCCAGCAGTTTGTCGCAGGCGAATCAGCCCCAGCATTTT. Translating gives CASSLSQANQPQHF.